The present T cell receptor (beta chain) was sequenced within a study of vaccination effects on CD4 cells after COVID-19. Study context: The second dose preceded post-vaccine samples by a median of 72 days.

Profiled with immunoSEQ multiplex PCR; TCRdb holds only in-frame clones, not every one. The repertoire has approximately 24,000 clones, around 81% of them found once; the top ten carry about 5.3%. Ahead of sequencing, the ViraFEST assay grew antigen-specific CD4+ T cells using viral peptide pools. A 10-day culture period preceded the isolation of CD4+ T cells. Participants completed two doses of the BNT162b2 or mRNA-1273 vaccine. Vaccinated recipients, who were negative for nucleocapsid antibodies, had no history of SARS-CoV-2 infection. This CDR3 has 19 residues. Germline V gene data show CDR1 as LGHNA and CDR2 as YSLEER. V lost 0 bases and J lost 7, with 27 bases in between. Remarks on this clone: Its antigen is as yet unknown.

The TCR sequence derives from a human donor who received a COVID-19 vaccine. Some clones in this sample may be carry-over from other donors' samples. Here the sequenced sample was CD4+ T cells from PBMCs cultured with SARS-CoV-2 spike peptides, taken after COVID-19 vaccination. The chain couples TRBV4-3 to TRBJ1-2, with D maybe TRBD1 (5 bases). The CDR3 protein is CASSQDLRDGRFSSGGYTF. For the CDR3, the DNA is TGCGCCAGCAGCCAAGATTTGCGGGACGGCAGGTTCTCATCAGGTGGCTACACCTTC.